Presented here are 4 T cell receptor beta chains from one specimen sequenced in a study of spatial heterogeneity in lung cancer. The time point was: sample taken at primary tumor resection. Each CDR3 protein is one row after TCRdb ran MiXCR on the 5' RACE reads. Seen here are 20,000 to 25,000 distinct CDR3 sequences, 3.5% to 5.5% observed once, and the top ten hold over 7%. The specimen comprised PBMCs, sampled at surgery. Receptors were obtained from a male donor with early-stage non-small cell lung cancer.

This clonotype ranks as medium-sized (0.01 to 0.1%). CDR3: CASSAVGGLEQFF. The CDR3 DNA reads as TGTGCCAGCAGCGCGGTAGGAGGGCTTGAGCAGTTCTTC. The rearrangement links TRBV5-6 to TRBJ2-1; D may be TRBD2 (6 bases). The CDR3 loop spans 13 amino acids. The germline V gene encodes CDR1 SGHDT and CDR2 YYEEEE. The V end lost 4 bases, the J end lost 9 bases, and 14 bases lay between the germline ends.

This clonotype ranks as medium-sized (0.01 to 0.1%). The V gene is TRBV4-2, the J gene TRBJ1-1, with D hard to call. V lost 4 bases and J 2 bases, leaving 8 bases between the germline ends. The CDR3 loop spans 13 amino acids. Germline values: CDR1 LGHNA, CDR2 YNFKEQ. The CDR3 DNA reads TGTGCCAGCAGCCTCGAATATAACACTGAAGCTTTCTTT. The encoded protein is CASSLEYNTEAFF.

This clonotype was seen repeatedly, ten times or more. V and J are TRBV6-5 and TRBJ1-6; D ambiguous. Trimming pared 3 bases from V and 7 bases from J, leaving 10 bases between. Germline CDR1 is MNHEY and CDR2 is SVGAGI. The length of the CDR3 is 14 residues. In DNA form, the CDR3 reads TGTGCCAGCAGTTATGAGTGGTCCAATTCACCCCTCCACTTT. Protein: CASSYEWSNSPLHF.

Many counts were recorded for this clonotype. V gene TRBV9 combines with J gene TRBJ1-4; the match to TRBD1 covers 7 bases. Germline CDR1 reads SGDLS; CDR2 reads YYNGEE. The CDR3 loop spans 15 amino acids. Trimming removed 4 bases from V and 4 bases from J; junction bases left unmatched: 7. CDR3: CASSPKTGNNEKLFF. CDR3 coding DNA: TGTGCCAGCAGCCCAAAGACAGGGAATAATGAAAAACTGTTTTTT.